These T cell receptor beta chains were read from a single sample in a study of cytomegalovirus exposure and HLA in healthy donors. Clones were sequenced by immunoSEQ multiplex PCR, and TCRdb holds only the in-frame ones, with some missing. The table shows approximately 120,000 clones, with roughly 72% occurring only once. Sequencing was carried out using PBMCs. Receptors were obtained from a man aged 40-49 years in good health and CMV-seropositive. CDR3s include the opening cysteine and the closing phenylalanine or tryptophan. A D gene is named only where the DNA matches it firmly. Where a row states a size, it is once, few, many or the class of an expanded clone; other rows omit it.

TRBJ2-3 | few | TRBV28 | TRBD2 | TGTGCCAGCTCTCCCGGGACTAGGTTCACAGATACGCAGTATTTT | CASSPGTRFTDTQYF
TRBJ2-7 | NA | TRBV28 | TRBD1 | TGTGCCAGCAGTTTTATGGGACAGGGTACTATGTACGAGCAGTACTTC | CASSFMGQGTMYEQYF
TRBJ2-2 | NA | TRBV29-1 | TRBD1 | TGCAGCGTTCAACAGGGGTTTACCGGGGAGCTGTTTTTT | CSVQQGFTGELFF
TRBJ1-4 | few | TRBV6-5 | NA | TGTGCCAGCAGTCAGACGGGACAACTTAATGAAAAACTGTTTTTT | CASSQTGQLNEKLFF
TRBJ2-1 | NA | TRBV5-1 | NA | TGCGCCAGCAGCTTGGTCCCCCCAGGGACTGGCAGGGATGAGCAGTTCTTC | CASSLVPPGTGRDEQFF
TRBJ2-3 | NA | TRBV5-1 | NA | TGCGCCAGCAGCACTAGCACAGATACGCAGTATTTT | CASSTSTDTQYF
TRBJ2-5 | NA | TRBV25-1 | TRBD1 | TGTGCCAGCAGTCCCCCCGGGACAGGGGGGGAGACCCAGTACTTC | CASSPPGTGGETQYF
TRBJ1-1 | NA | TRBV9 | TRBD1 | TGTGCCAGCAGCGTAGGGGCGACAGGGGTCACTGAAGCTTTCTTT | CASSVGATGVTEAFF
TRBJ1-1 | NA | TRBV29-1 | NA | TGCAGCGTTGAAGCAGGGATCCGCGGCGGAGCTTTCTTT | CSVEAGIRGGAFF
TRBJ2-3 | NA | TRBV29-1 | TRBD2 | TGCAGCGTTGAAGTGAGCGGGAGATCGGATACGCAGTATTTT | CSVEVSGRSDTQYF
TRBJ1-5 | NA | TRBV19 | NA | TGTGCCAGTAGTAACCAGGTCGGCAATCAGCCCCAGCATTTT | CASSNQVGNQPQHF